Below are 2 T cell receptor beta chains sequenced from a single sample in a study of blood T cell repertoires in COVID-19. TCRdb's copy holds only in-frame clones and misses some; the assay was immunoSEQ multiplex PCR. The data hold about 46,000 clones, with roughly 84% observed a single time. The specimen was peripheral blood. The receptors here all came from an elderly man with active COVID-19.

The CDR3 loop is CASSVTSGRLGEQYF. Here the CDR3 DNA reads TGTGCCAGCAGCGTCACTAGCGGGAGGCTTGGCGAGCAGTACTTC. V and J are TRBV3-1 (or the pseudogene TRBV3-2) and TRBJ2-7; TRBD2 agrees at 12 bases. CDR1 and CDR2 from the germline V gene are LGHDT and YNNKEL (reference sequence). J lost 6 bases, V lost 5 bases, and 8 bases had no gene match. The CDR3 is 15 residues long.

The rearrangement joins TRBV27 to TRBJ2-5, with TRBD2 identical over 10 bases. The J segment lost 4 bases and the V segment lost 3 bases, leaving 2 bases of the junction unmatched. The CDR3 is 14 amino acids. Germline V CDR1 and CDR2: MNHEY, SMNVEV (reference sequence). CDR3 amino acids: CASSFSGRGETQYF. The CDR3, as DNA: TGTGCCAGCAGTTTCAGCGGGAGGGGAGAGACCCAGTACTTC.